This T cell receptor beta chain was captured by sequencing in a study of T cell changes during pregnancy in multiple sclerosis (dated by TCRdb to the late 2010s). Study-level background: In women with multiple sclerosis, the researchers looked at how the T cell repertoire shifted as pregnancy progressed.

With respect to this clone: The target of this receptor is not known. No per-base quality is available; no much larger clone lies one base away.

The method behind the library was the immunoSEQ multiplex PCR assay. Sourced from immuneACCESS, this table was stored by TCRdb with only in-frame sequences that have V and J called. A share of the clones is absent; for the studies checked, an unresolved V gene accounts for under half, and the remainder has no known explanation. For this sample there are roughly 76,000 clones; approximately 90% appear just once. 0.4% to 0.6% of the sample is taken by the ten largest. Measured from the cysteine to the phenylalanine, the CDR3 is 18 residues long. Of all the DNA, just the CDR3 is kept, 54 bases in frame from base 1. CDR1 and CDR2 are drawn from the germline V gene: LGHNA, YSLEER. V loses 4 bases of germline sequence and J loses 1 base, and the interval between the two ends is 17 bases.

Recombination linked TRBV4-3 to TRBJ2-6; TRBD1 could be the D gene, as 7 bases match. Material: CD4+ T cells from peripheral blood mononuclear cells, obtained in the second trimester of pregnancy. The sequence derives from a female donor with multiple sclerosis, enrolled in a pregnancy study. The DNA is TGCGCCAGCAGCCGGACGAGAGCAGGGGGGTCTGGGGCCAACGTCCTGACTTTC. This yields the protein CASSRTRAGGSGANVLTF.